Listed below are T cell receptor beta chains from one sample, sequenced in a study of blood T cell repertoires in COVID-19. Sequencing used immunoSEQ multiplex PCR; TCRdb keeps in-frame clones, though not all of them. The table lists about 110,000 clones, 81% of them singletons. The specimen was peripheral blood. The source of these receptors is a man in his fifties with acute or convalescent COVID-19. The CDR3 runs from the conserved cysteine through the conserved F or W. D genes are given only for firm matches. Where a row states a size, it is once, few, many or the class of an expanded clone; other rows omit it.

cdr3_aa: CASSPGQPNEQFF
cdr3_nt: TGTGCCAGCAGCCCGGGACAGCCCAATGAGCAGTTCTTC
d_call: TRBD1
clone_size: .
j_call: TRBJ2-1
v_call: TRBV2

cdr3_aa: CASSLGQGGYGYTF
cdr3_nt: TGCGCCAGCAGCTTGGGACAGGGAGGCTATGGCTACACCTTC
d_call: TRBD1
clone_size: .
j_call: TRBJ1-2
v_call: TRBV5-1

cdr3_aa: CASSGRLSSYEQYF
cdr3_nt: TGTGCCAGCAGTGGGCGGCTCTCCTCCTACGAGCAGTACTTC
d_call: .
clone_size: .
j_call: TRBJ2-7
v_call: TRBV2

cdr3_aa: CASSLYSNNEQFF
cdr3_nt: TGTGCCAGCAGTTTATACAGTAACAATGAGCAGTTCTTC
d_call: .
clone_size: .
j_call: TRBJ2-1
v_call: TRBV28

cdr3_aa: CASSFGAGNSNEQFF
cdr3_nt: TGTGCCAGCAGCTTTGGAGCCGGCAACTCCAATGAGCAGTTCTTC
d_call: .
clone_size: .
j_call: TRBJ2-1
v_call: TRBV11-2

cdr3_aa: CASSPRTGGRQNTIYF
cdr3_nt: TGTGCCAGCAGCCCTAGGACAGGGGGTCGGCAGAACACCATATATTTT
d_call: TRBD1
clone_size: .
j_call: TRBJ1-3
v_call: TRBV3-1/TRBV3-2

cdr3_aa: CASSYAEANTEAFF
cdr3_nt: TGTGCCAGCAGTTACGCGGAGGCGAACACTGAAGCTTTCTTT
d_call: .
clone_size: .
j_call: TRBJ1-1
v_call: TRBV6-5

cdr3_aa: CSVITYREAFF
cdr3_nt: TGCAGCGTCATTACCTACAGGGAAGCTTTCTTT
d_call: .
clone_size: few
j_call: TRBJ1-1
v_call: TRBV29-1

cdr3_aa: CASSLGDRVYNEQFF
cdr3_nt: TGCGCCAGCAGCTTGGGGGACAGGGTCTACAATGAGCAGTTCTTC
d_call: TRBD1
clone_size: .
j_call: TRBJ2-1
v_call: TRBV5-1

cdr3_aa: CASSESLYRGPNTEAFF
cdr3_nt: TGCGCCAGCAGTGAGTCTTTATACAGGGGCCCGAACACTGAAGCTTTCTTT
d_call: TRBD1
clone_size: .
j_call: TRBJ1-1
v_call: TRBV10-1

cdr3_aa: CASSRLRDEQFF
cdr3_nt: TGTGCCAGCAGTCGACTCAGAGATGAGCAGTTCTTC
d_call: .
clone_size: .
j_call: TRBJ2-1
v_call: TRBV6-5

cdr3_aa: CASSFTGSDSPLHF
cdr3_nt: TGCGCCAGCAGCTTTACAGGTAGTGATTCACCCCTCCACTTT
d_call: .
clone_size: .
j_call: TRBJ1-6
v_call: TRBV5-1

cdr3_aa: CASSQTTSGYTGELFF
cdr3_nt: TGTGCCAGCAGCCAAACGACTAGCGGGTACACCGGGGAGCTGTTTTTT
d_call: TRBD2
clone_size: .
j_call: TRBJ2-2
v_call: TRBV4-2

cdr3_aa: CASIPSGASNQPQHF
cdr3_nt: TGTGCCAGCATCCCCAGCGGGGCTAGCAATCAGCCCCAGCATTTT
d_call: .
clone_size: .
j_call: TRBJ1-5
v_call: TRBV6-4

cdr3_aa: CAWSVRGNTEAFF
cdr3_nt: TGTGCCTGGAGTGTCCGGGGGAACACTGAAGCTTTCTTT
d_call: .
clone_size: .
j_call: TRBJ1-1
v_call: TRBV30

cdr3_aa: CASTLSEVQETQYF
cdr3_nt: TGTGCCAGCACTCTATCTGAAGTCCAAGAGACCCAGTACTTC
d_call: .
clone_size: .
j_call: TRBJ2-5
v_call: TRBV28

cdr3_aa: CASSQSRTGGNIQYF
cdr3_nt: TGTGCCAGCAGCCAATCGAGGACAGGGGGAAACATTCAGTACTTC
d_call: TRBD1
clone_size: .
j_call: TRBJ2-4
v_call: TRBV6-2/TRBV6-3

cdr3_aa: CASSQGTGNGYTF
cdr3_nt: TGTGCCAGCAGCCAAGGGACAGGTAATGGCTACACCTTC
d_call: TRBD1
clone_size: .
j_call: TRBJ1-2
v_call: TRBV3-1/TRBV3-2

cdr3_aa: CASSNYRVTGGMFYEQYF
cdr3_nt: TGTGCCAGCAGCAATTATCGAGTGACAGGGGGCATGTTCTACGAGCAGTACTTC
d_call: .
clone_size: .
j_call: TRBJ2-7
v_call: TRBV21-1

cdr3_aa: CASSSLGGVDTGELFF
cdr3_nt: TGCGCCAGCAGTTCTCTTGGAGGGGTAGACACCGGGGAGCTGTTTTTT
d_call: .
clone_size: .
j_call: TRBJ2-2
v_call: TRBV5-1

cdr3_aa: CASSLQSAGGQPQHF
cdr3_nt: TGTGCCAGCAGCCTCCAGTCGGCAGGGGGCCAGCCCCAGCATTTT
d_call: TRBD1
clone_size: few
j_call: TRBJ1-5
v_call: TRBV3-1/TRBV3-2

cdr3_aa: CASSHGSYNEQFF
cdr3_nt: TGTGCCAGCAGCCACGGCTCCTACAATGAGCAGTTCTTC
d_call: .
clone_size: .
j_call: TRBJ2-1
v_call: TRBV5-6

cdr3_aa: CASSSPPGTLPEYF
cdr3_nt: TGTGCCAGCAGTTCTCCACCGGGAACCCTTCCGGAGTACTTC
d_call: .
clone_size: .
j_call: TRBJ2-4
v_call: TRBV6-2/TRBV6-3

cdr3_aa: CASSQGLAGGGEQFF
cdr3_nt: TGCGCCAGCAGCCAGGGACTAGCGGGGGGGGGTGAGCAGTTCTTC
d_call: TRBD2
clone_size: .
j_call: TRBJ2-1
v_call: TRBV4-1

cdr3_aa: CASSDRGSTEAFF
cdr3_nt: TGCGCCAGCAGTGATAGGGGAAGCACTGAAGCTTTCTTT
d_call: .
clone_size: .
j_call: TRBJ1-1
v_call: TRBV10-1

cdr3_aa: CASSIAHGRGPGTEAFF
cdr3_nt: TGTGCCAGTAGTATAGCCCATGGCAGGGGGCCGGGCACTGAAGCTTTCTTT
d_call: TRBD1
clone_size: once
j_call: TRBJ1-1
v_call: TRBV19

cdr3_aa: CASSDSGGRSTDTQYF
cdr3_nt: TGTGCCAGCAGCGATAGCGGGGGGCGGAGCACAGATACGCAGTATTTT
d_call: TRBD2
clone_size: once
j_call: TRBJ2-3
v_call: TRBV9

cdr3_aa: CASSIRADEQYF
cdr3_nt: TGTGCCAGTAGTATCAGGGCGGACGAGCAGTACTTC
d_call: .
clone_size: .
j_call: TRBJ2-7
v_call: TRBV19

cdr3_aa: CASSHLASGGYQETQYF
cdr3_nt: TGTGCCAGCAGCCACCTTGCTAGCGGGGGGTATCAAGAGACCCAGTACTTC
d_call: TRBD2
clone_size: .
j_call: TRBJ2-5
v_call: TRBV3-1/TRBV3-2

cdr3_aa: CASSFGGTQYF
cdr3_nt: TGTGCCAGCAGTTTCGGAGGGACCCAGTACTTC
d_call: .
clone_size: .
j_call: TRBJ2-5
v_call: TRBV12-3/TRBV12-4

cdr3_aa: CASSSQKLGYTF
cdr3_nt: TGTGCCAGCAGCTCCCAAAAGCTTGGCTACACCTTC
d_call: .
clone_size: .
j_call: TRBJ1-2
v_call: TRBV7-2